The 25 T cell receptor beta chains below all came from one sample that was sequenced in a study of radiation and T cells in renal cell carcinoma. Method: immunoSEQ multiplex PCR; TCRdb's copy keeps in-frame clones and lacks some. The repertoire holds 150,000 to 200,000 clones, with about 87% as singletons. The time point is: blood 4 weeks post-SBRT, at nephrectomy. As for treatment: 15 Gy SBRT to primary tumor, nephrectomy 4 weeks later. Here the sequenced sample was blood, taken from a patient whose treatment included radiotherapy and nephrectomy. Every receptor here comes from a woman aged 45-60 years with renal cell carcinoma.

This clone came up once. The V gene is TRBV7-8, the J gene TRBJ2-7, with D uncertain. Germline CDR1 reads SGHVS; CDR2 reads FQNEAQ. V gave up 7 bases and J gave up 5 bases, with 12 bases separating them. The CDR3 length is 12 residues. In DNA, the CDR3 is TGTGCCAGCACTAAAGGAGTTAACGAGCAGTACTTC. Its translation is CASTKGVNEQYF.

The chain recombines TRBV4-2 with TRBJ2-7; D is undetermined. The germline gives CDR1 LGHNA, CDR2 YNFKEQ. Between the trimmed V and J ends, which lost 3 bases and 0 bases, there was a span of 6 bases. The CDR3 runs to 13 residues. The CDR3 sequence: CASSHVFSYEQYF. The CDR3, as DNA: TGTGCCAGCAGCCATGTCTTCTCCTACGAGCAGTACTTC.

The V and J genes are TRBV7-8 and TRBJ2-3, with D maybe TRBD1 (6 bases). The CDR3 is 18 residues long. Trimming cost V 4 bases and J 2 bases, with 22 bases left between them. Germline V gene lookup returns CDR1 SGHVS and CDR2 FQNEAQ. CDR3 DNA sequence: TGTGCCAGCAGCTCCCCCTTCAGGGGTAAATCTGTCACAGATACGCAGTATTTT. Protein product: CASSSPFRGKSVTDTQYF.

Only one count was recorded for this clone. This chain joins TRBV6-1 and TRBJ1-1; no firm D call. V was clipped by 8 bases and J by 1 base, with 11 bases between them. The CDR3 runs 13 residues. Germline V gene data show CDR1 as MNHNS and CDR2 as SASEGT. The CDR3 protein is CASGTSRNTEAFF. In DNA form, the CDR3 reads TGTGCCAGCGGTACTTCAAGGAACACTGAAGCTTTCTTT.

CDR3 sequence: CASRGGNTEAFF. In DNA form, the CDR3 reads TGTGCCAGCAGAGGGGGGAACACTGAAGCTTTCTTT. The rearrangement joins TRBV28 to TRBJ1-1, with D tentatively TRBD1 (6 bases). Germline V CDR1 and CDR2: MDHEN, SYDVKM. The CDR3 has 12 amino acids. Trimming pared 6 bases from V and 1 base from J, leaving 6 bases between.

This chain links TRBV18 with TRBJ2-7; 10 bases line up with TRBD1. Germline CDR1 KGHSH, CDR2 LQKENI. J gave up 2 bases and V 3 bases, and 4 bases lay outside the gene matches. The CDR3 has 15 residues. The CDR3 DNA is TGTGCCAGCTCACCTGGACAGGGGGGAACCTACGAGCAGTACTTC. Its translation is CASSPGQGGTYEQYF.

The chain links TRBV5-6 to TRBJ1-1; 7 positions agree with TRBD1. The CDR3 runs 13 residues. Germline V CDR1 and CDR2: SGHDT, YYEEEE. The trim removed 0 bases at V and 11 bases at J, leaving 7 bases unmatched. CDR3 loop: CASSLGQGLLAFF. The CDR3 DNA follows: TGTGCCAGCAGCTTGGGACAGGGTCTACTGGCTTTCTTT.

J is TRBJ2-1 and V is TRBV30, with a tentative D call TRBD1 (6 bases). V lost 2 bases to trimming and J lost 4 bases, with 9 bases between them. The CDR3 spans 13 residues. Germline lookup yields CDR1 GTSNPN and CDR2 SVGIG (reference sequence). CDR3 amino acids: CAWSMTGYNEQFF. Written as DNA, the CDR3 is TGTGCCTGGAGTATGACAGGTTACAATGAGCAGTTCTTC.

On this clone: This same CDR3 is encoded by further DNA sequences in the sample. V and J are TRBV6-6 and TRBJ2-2; D gene unclear. The CDR3 loop spans 12 amino acids. Trimming took 2 bases from V and 5 from J, leaving 3 bases between them. The germline V gene has CDR1 MNHNY and CDR2 SVGAGI (reference sequence). CDR3 sequence reads: CASSYGTGELFF. CDR3 sequence (DNA): TGTGCCAGCAGTTACGGTACCGGGGAGCTGTTTTTT.

The V and J genes are TRBV15 and TRBJ1-2; perhaps TRBD1 as D (5 bases). V lost 0 bases and J 8 bases, leaving 19 bases between the germline ends. This CDR3 has 16 amino acids. Per the germline V gene, CDR1 is LNHNV and CDR2 is YYDKDF (reference sequence). CDR3 DNA: TGTGCCACCAGCAGAGACCCTGTCGGGGGGAGAGGGGGCTACACCTTC. Translating gives CATSRDPVGGRGGYTF.

The count of this clone is one. The chain carries TRBV19 and TRBJ2-1; no reliable D call. The ends were cut back, 3 bases at V and 10 bases at J, with 16 bases in the middle. This CDR3 contains 14 residues. Germline V gene lookup returns CDR1 LNHDA and CDR2 SQIVND (reference sequence). CDR3 amino acids: CASSMMGVFGEQFF. The CDR3 bases are TGTGCCAGTAGTATGATGGGTGTGTTCGGGGAGCAGTTCTTC.

The CDR3 DNA sequence: TGTGCCAGCTCACCAAGACAGGCGGTGAGCTATGGCTACACCTTC. Its translation: CASSPRQAVSYGYTF. The chain uses TRBV18 and TRBJ1-2, with D perhaps TRBD1 (6 bases). Germline CDR1 reads KGHSH; CDR2 reads LQKENI. The CDR3 loop spans 15 amino acids. V gave up 2 bases and J gave up 4 bases, with 14 bases separating them.

The genes are TRBV7-2 and TRBJ1-6, with TRBD1 as a possible D gene (5 bases). The CDR3 extends over 15 amino acids. Trimming took 3 bases from V and 7 from J, leaving 13 bases between them. The V gene's germline CDR1 is SGHTA and CDR2 FQGNSA. Written as DNA, the CDR3 is TGTGCCAGCAGCTTGTCCGGGACGGACAATTCACCCCTCCACTTT. The encoded protein is CASSLSGTDNSPLHF.

The gene calls are TRBV11-2 and TRBJ1-1, with D maybe TRBD1 (6 bases). This CDR3 region has 14 residues. The germline V and J ends were trimmed by 3 bases and 5 bases, with 13 bases remaining between them. Germline CDR1 and CDR2: SGHAT and FQNNGV. Written as DNA, the CDR3 is TGTGCCAGCAGCTTGGTTCCAAGGGGGACTGAAGCTTTCTTT. It is translated as CASSLVPRGTEAFF.

This chain connects TRBV19 to TRBJ1-1; D is uncertain. The germline V gene has CDR1 LNHDA and CDR2 SQIVND (reference sequence). The CDR3 runs 13 residues. Trimming shortened V by 3 bases and J by 3 bases, and 8 bases separated the two germline ends. The CDR3 sequence is CASSIVRDTEAFF. Here the CDR3 DNA reads TGTGCCAGTAGTATTGTGAGGGACACTGAAGCTTTCTTT.

V usage is TRBV6-6 and J usage is TRBJ1-5; D unclear. This CDR3 comprises 14 residues. V was clipped by 3 bases and J by 3 bases, with 9 bases between them. Germline lookup yields CDR1 MNHNY and CDR2 SVGAGI (reference sequence). CDR3 in DNA: TGTGCCAGCAGTTATGGGCGGAACAATCAGCCCCAGCATTTT. The encoded protein is CASSYGRNNQPQHF.

The rearrangement uses TRBV6-6 and TRBJ2-5, with TRBD2 matching 13 bases. Unmatched junction bases numbered 7, after V lost 10 bases and J lost 2 bases. Germline lookup yields CDR1 MNHNY and CDR2 SVGAGI (reference sequence). The CDR3 sequence is 15 residues long. The CDR3 DNA follows: TGTGCCATCGGCGAACTAGCGGGGGGGCAAGAGACCCAGTACTTC. Protein sequence: CAIGELAGGQETQYF.

The V call is TRBV25-1, the J call TRBJ2-5; 7 bases are a match to TRBD2. V lost 6 bases, J lost 3 bases, and 10 bases stayed unmatched. CDR3 length: 15 residues. Per germline, CDR1 MGHDK and CDR2 SYGVNS. The CDR3 protein is CASSSAGDAKETQYF. The CDR3, as DNA: TGTGCCAGCAGCTCCGCGGGGGACGCCAAAGAGACCCAGTACTTC.

The chain recombines TRBV5-4 with TRBJ1-1; 8 nucleotides match TRBD1. The junction had 13 bases not matched to a gene; V was cut back by 5 bases and J by 1 base. Germline-derived CDR1 and CDR2 are SGHNT and YYREEE (reference sequence). The CDR3 length is 17 residues. The CDR3 here is CASRLRVGQGKNTEAFF. The DNA of the CDR3 is TGTGCCAGCAGGCTTAGAGTAGGACAGGGAAAGAACACTGAAGCTTTCTTT.

This clone was detected only once. The chain has TRBV6-1 and TRBJ2-5; maybe TRBD2 (5 bases). Germline-derived CDR1 and CDR2 are MNHNS and SASEGT. Trimming removed 7 bases from V and 2 bases from J, with 17 bases in between. The CDR3 consists of 15 residues. CDR3 residues: CASIAGTVGQETQYF. The CDR3 DNA reads TGTGCCAGCATTGCGGGCACGGTCGGACAAGAGACCCAGTACTTC.

The chain combines TRBV13 with TRBJ2-3, with D maybe TRBD2 (5 bases). Deletions cut 6 bases from V and 8 bases from J, with 9 bases between. CDR3 size: 11 residues. Germline V lookup: CDR1 PRHDT, CDR2 FYEKMQ (reference sequence). The CDR3 bases are TGTGCCAGCAGTGCGGGCTCTACGCAGTATTTT. Translating gives CASSAGSTQYF. The full variable domain, in which reference TRBV13 and TRBJ2-3 provide the parts outside the CDR3, is AAGVIQSPRHLIKEKRETATLKCYPIPRHDTVYWYQQGPGQDPQFLISFYEKMQSDKGSIPDRFSAQQFSDYHSELNMSSLELGDSALYFCASSAGSTQYFGPGTRLTVL.

The rearrangement joins TRBV19 to TRBJ1-4; unclear D gene. V was trimmed by 6 bases and J by 0 bases, leaving 17 bases between them. The germline CDR1 and CDR2 sequences are LNHDA and SQIVND (reference sequence). This CDR3 is 17 amino acids long. CDR3 coding DNA: TGTGCCAGTAGCCAAAGGGAACAGATTGCAACTAATGAAAAACTGTTTTTT. The encoded protein is CASSQREQIATNEKLFF. Variable domain in full (rest from reference TRBV19 and TRBJ1-4): DGGITQSPKYLFRKEGQNVTLSCEQNLNHDAMYWYRQDPGQGLRLIYYSQIVNDFQKGDIAEGYSVSREKKESFPLTVTSAQKNPTAFYLCASSQREQIATNEKLFFGSGTQLSVL.

Written as DNA, the CDR3 is TGCGCCAGCAGTCAAGGACAGCCATCAACTAATGAAAAACTGTTTTTT. This codes for CASSQGQPSTNEKLFF. The gene calls are TRBV10-1 and TRBJ1-4; tentative D call: TRBD1 (6 bases). The CDR3 length is 16 residues. V lost 5 bases and J 0 bases, leaving 13 bases between the germline ends. Germline loops: CDR1 WNHNN, CDR2 SYGVQD (reference sequence).

This rearrangement joins TRBV6-5 to TRBJ1-1; 10 bases match TRBD1. V was clipped by 7 bases and J by 4 bases; unmatched bases: 9. This CDR3 comprises 15 residues. Germline lookup yields CDR1 MNHEY and CDR2 SVGAGI. The CDR3 region is CASNTRQGATTEAFF. DNA of the CDR3: TGTGCCAGCAACACTAGACAGGGGGCTACCACTGAAGCTTTCTTT.

The chain is built from TRBV6-1 and TRBJ1-1, with D unresolved. Trimming left V 8 bases short and J 0 bases short, with 10 bases between. The CDR3 spans 13 residues. Germline V gene sequence: CDR1 MNHNS, CDR2 SASEGT. The CDR3 DNA reads TGTGCCAGCCGACATACGGTGAACACTGAAGCTTTCTTT. As protein: CASRHTVNTEAFF.